This entry describes one T cell receptor (beta chain). The sample comes from a study of T-cell memory formation after mild COVID-19. V lost 0 bases and J lost 1, with 12 bases in between. The CDR3 extends over 16 amino acids. Germline V lookup: CDR1 MGHRA, CDR2 YSYEKL. Barcoded TCR alpha and TCR beta cDNA libraries with UMIs came from 5'RACE using constant-segment primers. TCRdb recomputed calls from the 5' RACE reads with MiXCR, one row per CDR3 protein. This table holds around 340,000 distinct CDR3 sequences, under 25% found once. The chain recombines TRBV4-1 with TRBJ1-1; D ambiguous. The source is an adult woman who had mild COVID-19 (a few samples of this study predate the infection). Cell type and time point are not known. Sequencing was carried out using PBMCs or a T cell subset sorted from them (not recorded which). For the CDR3, the DNA is TGCGCCAGCAGCCAAGAACCACAGCTACCGAACACTGAAGCTTTCTTT. Translation: CASSQEPQLPNTEAFF.